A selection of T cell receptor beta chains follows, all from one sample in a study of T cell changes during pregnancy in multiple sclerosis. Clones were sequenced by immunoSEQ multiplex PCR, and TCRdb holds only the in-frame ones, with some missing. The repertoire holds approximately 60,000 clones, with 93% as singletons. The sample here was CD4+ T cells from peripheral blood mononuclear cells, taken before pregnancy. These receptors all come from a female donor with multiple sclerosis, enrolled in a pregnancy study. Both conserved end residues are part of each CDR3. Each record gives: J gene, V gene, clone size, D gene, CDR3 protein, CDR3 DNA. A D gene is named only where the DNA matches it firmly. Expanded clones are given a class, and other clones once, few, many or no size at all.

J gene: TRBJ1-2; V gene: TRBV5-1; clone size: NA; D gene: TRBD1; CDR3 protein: CASSPGTGGPYGYTF; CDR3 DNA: TGCGCCAGCAGCCCGGGGACAGGGGGACCGTATGGCTACACCTTC
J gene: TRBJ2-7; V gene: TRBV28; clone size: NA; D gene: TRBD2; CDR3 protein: CASSPSGLAGAHEQYF; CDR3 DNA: TGTGCCAGCAGTCCATCGGGACTAGCGGGAGCCCACGAGCAGTACTTC
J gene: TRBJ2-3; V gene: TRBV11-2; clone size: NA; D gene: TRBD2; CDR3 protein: CASTTSGRSVTDTQYF; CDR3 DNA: TGTGCCAGCACCACTAGCGGGAGGTCTGTCACAGATACGCAGTATTTT
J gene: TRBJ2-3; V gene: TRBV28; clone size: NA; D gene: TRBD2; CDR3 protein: CASLKRESTDTQYF; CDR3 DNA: TGTGCCAGCCTTAAGCGGGAGAGCACAGATACGCAGTATTTT
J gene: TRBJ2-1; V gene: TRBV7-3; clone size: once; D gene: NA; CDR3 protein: CASSRVAGSMYEQFF; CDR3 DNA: TGTGCCAGCAGCCGTGTGGCAGGCAGCATGTATGAGCAGTTCTTC
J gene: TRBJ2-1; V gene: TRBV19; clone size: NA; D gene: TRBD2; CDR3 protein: CASSTLAGSYNEQFF; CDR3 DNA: TGTGCCAGTAGTACCCTAGCGGGGAGTTACAATGAGCAGTTCTTC
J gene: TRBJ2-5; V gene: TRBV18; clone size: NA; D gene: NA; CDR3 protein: CASSPTRVQETQYF; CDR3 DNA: TGTGCCAGCTCACCAACGCGGGTACAAGAGACCCAGTACTTC
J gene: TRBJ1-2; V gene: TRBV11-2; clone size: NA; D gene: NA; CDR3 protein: CASSFSLFYGYTF; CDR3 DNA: TGTGCCAGCAGCTTTTCACTCTTCTATGGCTACACCTTC
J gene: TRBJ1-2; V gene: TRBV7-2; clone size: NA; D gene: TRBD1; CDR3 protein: CASSPRDREAYGYTF; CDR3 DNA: TGTGCCAGCAGCCCCCGGGACAGGGAGGCCTATGGCTACACCTTC
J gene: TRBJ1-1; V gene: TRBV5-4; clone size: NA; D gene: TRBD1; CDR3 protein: CASSLEGARDTEAFF; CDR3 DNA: TGTGCCAGCAGCTTGGAGGGGGCGCGTGACACTGAAGCTTTCTTT
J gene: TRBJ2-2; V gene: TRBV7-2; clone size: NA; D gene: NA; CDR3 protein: CASSATGTSNTGELFF; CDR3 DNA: TGTGCCAGCAGCGCAACCGGGACATCGAACACCGGGGAGCTGTTTTTT
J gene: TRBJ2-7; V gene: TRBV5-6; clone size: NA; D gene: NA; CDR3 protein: CASSLGIRDTDDEQYF; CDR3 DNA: TGTGCCAGCAGCTTGGGGATCCGGGACACTGACGACGAGCAGTACTTC
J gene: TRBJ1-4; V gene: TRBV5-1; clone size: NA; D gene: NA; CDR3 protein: CASSWGGRTATNEKLFF; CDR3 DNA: TGCGCCAGCAGCTGGGGAGGGCGGACAGCAACTAATGAAAAACTGTTTTTT
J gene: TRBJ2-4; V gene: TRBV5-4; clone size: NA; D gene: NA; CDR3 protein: CASSPQRKNIQYF; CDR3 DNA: TGTGCCAGCAGCCCCCAGCGGAAAAACATTCAGTACTTC
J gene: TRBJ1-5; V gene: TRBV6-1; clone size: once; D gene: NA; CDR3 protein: CASRPAGGMSQPQHF; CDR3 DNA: TGTGCCAGCAGACCCGCGGGAGGGATGAGTCAGCCCCAGCATTTT
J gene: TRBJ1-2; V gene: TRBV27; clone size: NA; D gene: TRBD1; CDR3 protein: CASSGGPGGGYTF; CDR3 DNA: TGTGCCAGCAGTGGCGGACCAGGGGGGGGCTACACCTTC
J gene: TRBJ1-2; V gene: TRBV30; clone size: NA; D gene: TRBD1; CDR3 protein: CAWSWTGGTYGYTF; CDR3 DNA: TGTGCCTGGAGTTGGACAGGGGGCACCTATGGCTACACCTTC
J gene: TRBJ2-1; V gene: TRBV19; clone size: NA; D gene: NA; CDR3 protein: CASRRYNEQFF; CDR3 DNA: TGTGCCAGTAGGCGCTACAATGAGCAGTTCTTC
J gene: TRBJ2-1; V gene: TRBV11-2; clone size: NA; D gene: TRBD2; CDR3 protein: CASSLAGGAYNEQFF; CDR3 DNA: TGTGCCAGCAGCTTAGCGGGAGGGGCCTACAATGAGCAGTTCTTC
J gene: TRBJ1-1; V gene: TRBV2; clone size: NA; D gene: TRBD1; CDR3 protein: CASRDRGFMNTEAFF; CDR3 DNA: TGTGCCAGTCGGGACAGGGGGTTCATGAACACTGAAGCTTTCTTT
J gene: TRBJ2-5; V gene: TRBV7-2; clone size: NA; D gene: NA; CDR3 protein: CASRPRGEETQYF; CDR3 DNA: TGTGCCAGCAGACCACGCGGGGAAGAGACCCAGTACTTC
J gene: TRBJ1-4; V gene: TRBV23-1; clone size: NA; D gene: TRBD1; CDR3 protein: CASSHSSGASGTENEKLFF; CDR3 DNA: TGCGCCAGCAGTCACTCCTCGGGTGCGTCCGGGACAGAAAATGAAAAACTGTTTTTT
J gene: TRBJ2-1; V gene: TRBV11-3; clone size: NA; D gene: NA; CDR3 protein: CASRTDSYNEQFF; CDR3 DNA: TGTGCCAGCAGGACGGACAGCTACAATGAGCAGTTCTTC
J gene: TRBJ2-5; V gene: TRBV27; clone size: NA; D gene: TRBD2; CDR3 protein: CASSLGASGSGQETQYF; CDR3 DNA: TGTGCCAGCAGCCTCGGGGCTAGCGGGAGTGGACAGGAGACCCAGTACTTC
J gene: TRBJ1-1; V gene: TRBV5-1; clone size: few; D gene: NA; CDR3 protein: CASSLGEGTSTEAFF; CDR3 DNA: TGCGCCAGCAGCTTGGGGGAGGGGACATCCACTGAAGCTTTCTTT
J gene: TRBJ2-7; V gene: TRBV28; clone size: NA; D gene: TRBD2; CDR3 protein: CASGGGGFLSYEQYF; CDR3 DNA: TGTGCCAGCGGGGGCGGGGGGTTTTTATCCTACGAGCAGTACTTC
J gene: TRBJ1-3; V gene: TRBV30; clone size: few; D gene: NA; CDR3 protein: CAWSVRPRDTIYF; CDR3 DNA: TGTGCCTGGAGTGTACGGCCGAGGGACACCATATATTTT
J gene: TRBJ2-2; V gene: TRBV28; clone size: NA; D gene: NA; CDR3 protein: CASYRTNTGELFF; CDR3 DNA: TGTGCCAGCTACAGAACCAACACCGGGGAGCTGTTTTTT
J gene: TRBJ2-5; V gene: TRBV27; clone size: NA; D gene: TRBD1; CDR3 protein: CASSSKQGAYETQYF; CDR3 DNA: TGTGCCAGCAGCTCCAAACAGGGGGCGTACGAGACCCAGTACTTC
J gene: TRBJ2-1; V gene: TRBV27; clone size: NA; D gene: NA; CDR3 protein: CASSLGVSYNEQFF; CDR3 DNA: TGTGCCAGCAGTCTAGGGGTATCCTACAATGAGCAGTTCTTC
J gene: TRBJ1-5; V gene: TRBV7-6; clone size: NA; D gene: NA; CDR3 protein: CASSGGGAQPQHF; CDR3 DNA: TGTGCCAGCAGTGGGGGGGGTGCTCAGCCCCAGCATTTT
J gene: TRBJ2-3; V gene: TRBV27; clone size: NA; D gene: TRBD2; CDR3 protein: CASSNLAATDTQYF; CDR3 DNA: TGTGCCAGCAGTAACCTAGCGGCCACAGATACGCAGTATTTT
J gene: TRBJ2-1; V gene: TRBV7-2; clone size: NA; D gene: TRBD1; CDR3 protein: CASSPRQGIYNEQFF; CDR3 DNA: TGTGCCAGCAGCCCCCGACAGGGCATCTACAATGAGCAGTTCTTC
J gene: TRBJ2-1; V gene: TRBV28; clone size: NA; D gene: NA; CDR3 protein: CASTTGGTASEQFF; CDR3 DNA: TGTGCCAGCACCACTGGAGGAACCGCGAGTGAGCAGTTCTTC
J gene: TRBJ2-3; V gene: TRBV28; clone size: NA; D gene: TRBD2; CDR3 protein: CASSFGGRVTDTQYF; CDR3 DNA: TGTGCCAGCAGTTTCGGCGGGAGGGTCACAGATACGCAGTATTTT